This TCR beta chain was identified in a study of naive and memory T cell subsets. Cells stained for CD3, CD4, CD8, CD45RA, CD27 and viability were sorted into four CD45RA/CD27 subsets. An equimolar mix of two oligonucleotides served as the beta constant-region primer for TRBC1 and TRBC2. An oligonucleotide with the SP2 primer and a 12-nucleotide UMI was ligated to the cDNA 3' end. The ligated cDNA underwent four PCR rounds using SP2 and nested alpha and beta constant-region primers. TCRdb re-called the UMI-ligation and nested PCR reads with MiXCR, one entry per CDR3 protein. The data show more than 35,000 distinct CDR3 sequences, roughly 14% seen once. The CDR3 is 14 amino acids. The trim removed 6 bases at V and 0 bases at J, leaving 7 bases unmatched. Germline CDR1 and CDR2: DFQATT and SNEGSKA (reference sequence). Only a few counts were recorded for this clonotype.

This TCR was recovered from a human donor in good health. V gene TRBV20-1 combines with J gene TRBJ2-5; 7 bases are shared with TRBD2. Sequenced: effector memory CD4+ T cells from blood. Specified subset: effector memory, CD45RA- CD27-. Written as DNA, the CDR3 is TGCAGTGCCGGGAGCGGGGATTACCAAGAGACCCAGTACTTC. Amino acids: CSAGSGDYQETQYF.